A selection of T cell receptor beta chains follows, all from one sample in a study of shared clonotypes between healthy human individuals. Generated by immunoSEQ multiplex PCR, the TCRdb table keeps only in-frame clones and is missing some. The sample has about 2 million clones, about 95% seen once. Material: naive CD8+ T cells sorted from blood. The receptors were sampled from a man younger than 35 in good health. Both conserved end residues are part of each CDR3. The listing skips clone size in some rows; elsewhere it reads once, few, many or a size class.

clone size | J gene | V gene | CDR3 protein
- | TRBJ2-3 | TRBV19 | CASSIGLAGERSDTQYF
- | TRBJ2-2 | TRBV30 | CAWSGVGRESTGELFF
- | TRBJ2-7 | TRBV23-1 | CASSQSDREAYEQYF
- | TRBJ2-5 | TRBV5-6 | CASTLGETQYF
- | TRBJ2-7 | TRBV4-1 | CASSQDGTGSYEQYF
- | TRBJ2-1 | TRBV6-1 | CASKDTSSYNEQFF
- | TRBJ2-5 | TRBV10-2 | CASGQGDQETQYF
- | TRBJ2-1 | TRBV6-5 | CASSYSVAGVYEQFF
- | TRBJ2-3 | TRBV9 | CASSVYGASTDTQYF
- | TRBJ2-7 | TRBV6-1 | CASSDRSLLTGLYEQYF
once | TRBJ2-2 | TRBV18 | CASSLFGGNFANTGELFF
- | TRBJ2-1 | TRBV4-1 | CASSQDRGTYNEQFF
- | TRBJ1-2 | TRBV6-5 | CASRGQGIGYTF
- | TRBJ1-1 | TRBV27 | CASSFGDSTNTEAFF
- | TRBJ2-7 | TRBV27 | CASSLSVSYEQYF
once | TRBJ2-5 | TRBV5-6 | CASSFSTVGGETQYF
- | TRBJ2-3 | TRBV7-2 | CASSLFPDTQYF